A selection of T cell receptor beta chains follows, all from one sample in a study of blood T cells in healthy people across ages. TCRdb used MiXCR to reprocess the 5' RACE reads, holding one entry per CDR3 protein. The sample holds fewer than 800,000 distinct CDR3 sequences, more than 20% seen once. The specimen was blood. These TCRs come from a man between 65 and 80 years old in good health. CDR3s include the opening cysteine and the closing phenylalanine or tryptophan. D genes are given only for firm matches. Clone size is given for some rows only: seen once, a few or many times, or a class if the clone is expanded.

>TRBD2|TRBJ2-7|TRBV6-2/TRBV6-3|-
TGTGCCAGCAGCGCGAGGACTAGCGGGAGATTTGGGGAGCAGTACTTC
CASSARTSGRFGEQYF
>TRBD2|TRBJ2-5|TRBV7-9|-
TGTGCCAGCAGTCGAGTAGCGGGAGCGCAAGAGACCCAGTACTTC
CASSRVAGAQETQYF
>TRBD2|TRBJ2-3|TRBV6-6|few
TGTTCGGCTGTGGGAGGGACCATGAGCACAGATACGCAGTATTTT
CSAVGGTMSTDTQYF
>TRBD1|TRBJ1-4|TRBV10-3|-
TGTGCCATCAGTGAGTCACCCAGGGGGGAAAAACTGTTTTTT
CAISESPRGEKLFF
>-|TRBJ1-1|TRBV6-4|-
TGTGCCAGCAGTGACACGGAACGCACTGAAGCTTTCTTT
CASSDTERTEAFF
>TRBD2|TRBJ2-3|TRBV6-1|-
TGTGCCAGCAGTGACGGTTTAGCGGGAGGGCAGAATACGCAGTATTTT
CASSDGLAGGQNTQYF
>TRBD2|TRBJ2-2|TRBV7-9|-
TGTGCCAGCAGCTTTGTGACTAGCGGCACCGGGGAGCTGTTTTTT
CASSFVTSGTGELFF
>-|TRBJ1-4|TRBV6-1|few
TGTGCCAGCAGTGAGACCCCGCTAAACGAAAAACTGTTTTTT
CASSETPLNEKLFF
>-|TRBJ2-3|TRBV5-1|many
TGCGCCAGCAGCTTGAAGTCGGATACGCAGTATTTT
CASSLKSDTQYF
>-|TRBJ2-3|TRBV12-3/TRBV12-4|many
TGTGCCAGCAGTTTTGACCGGTTCACAGATACGCAGTATTTT
CASSFDRFTDTQYF
>-|TRBJ2-6|TRBV6-5|-
TGTGCCAGCAGTTACCAACCACTGGACAACTCTGGGGCCAACGTCCTGACTTTC
CASSYQPLDNSGANVLTF
>-|TRBJ1-2|TRBV12-3/TRBV12-4|once
TGTGCCAGCAGTTTCCCCGGTGGAGGCTACACCTTC
CASSFPGGGYTF
>TRBD2|TRBJ2-5|TRBV28|-
TGTGCCAGCAGTCCCTCCCTTGGCGGGAGCGGTGGGGAGACCCAGTACTTC
CASSPSLGGSGGETQYF
>-|TRBJ2-7|TRBV25-1|many
TGTGCCAGCAGTGTAAGGATTGGCTACGAGCAGTACTTC
CASSVRIGYEQYF
>-|TRBJ2-1|TRBV5-1|few
TGCGCCAGCAGCACCCGGGACCCCCGCTACAATGAGCAGTTCTTC
CASSTRDPRYNEQFF
>TRBD1|TRBJ1-1|TRBV3-1|-
TGTGCCAGCAGCCAACCCGGACAGGGGCGTACTGAAGCTTTCTTT
CASSQPGQGRTEAFF
>-|TRBJ2-2|TRBV10-3|few
TGTGCCATCAGTGAGGGGGACACCGGGGAGCTGTTTTTT
CAISEGDTGELFF
>TRBD2|TRBJ2-7|TRBV28|-
TGTGCCAGCAGTACCGGGACTATCCAATACGAGCAGTACTTC
CASSTGTIQYEQYF
>-|TRBJ2-7|TRBV6-2/TRBV6-3|-
TGTGCCAGCAGTTACGCCCAGTTCTTAGACGAGCAGTACTTC
CASSYAQFLDEQYF
>TRBD2|TRBJ2-7|TRBV12-3/TRBV12-4|few
TGTGCCAGCAGTTTATTAGCGGGGGCCCCTCTCGAGCAGTACTTC
CASSLLAGAPLEQYF
>-|TRBJ2-1|TRBV3-1|few
TGTGCCAGCAGCCAAGAAGTAGGACACCCCAATGAGCAGTTCTTC
CASSQEVGHPNEQFF
>TRBD2|TRBJ2-7|TRBV12-3/TRBV12-4|few
TGTGCCAGCAGTTCCTCTAGCGGGGGCCGCTACGAGCAGTACTTC
CASSSSSGGRYEQYF
>-|TRBJ2-1|TRBV20-1|-
TGCAGTGCCGGTGTCGGTAGTGGACAAGGAGGGTACAATGAGCAGTTCTTC
CSAGVGSGQGGYNEQFF
>TRBD2|TRBJ2-5|TRBV29-1|-
TGCAGCGTTGTTGAGTCTAGCGGGAGTCCCAACAGAGAGACCCAGTACTTC
CSVVESSGSPNRETQYF
>-|TRBJ2-5|TRBV7-9|few
TGTGCCAGCAGTCGACAGATTCGGCAAGAGACCCAGTACTTC
CASSRQIRQETQYF
>TRBD1|TRBJ2-4|TRBV6-1|-
TGTGCCAGCAATGAGGGGGCGGGCAAAAACATTCAGTACTTC
CASNEGAGKNIQYF